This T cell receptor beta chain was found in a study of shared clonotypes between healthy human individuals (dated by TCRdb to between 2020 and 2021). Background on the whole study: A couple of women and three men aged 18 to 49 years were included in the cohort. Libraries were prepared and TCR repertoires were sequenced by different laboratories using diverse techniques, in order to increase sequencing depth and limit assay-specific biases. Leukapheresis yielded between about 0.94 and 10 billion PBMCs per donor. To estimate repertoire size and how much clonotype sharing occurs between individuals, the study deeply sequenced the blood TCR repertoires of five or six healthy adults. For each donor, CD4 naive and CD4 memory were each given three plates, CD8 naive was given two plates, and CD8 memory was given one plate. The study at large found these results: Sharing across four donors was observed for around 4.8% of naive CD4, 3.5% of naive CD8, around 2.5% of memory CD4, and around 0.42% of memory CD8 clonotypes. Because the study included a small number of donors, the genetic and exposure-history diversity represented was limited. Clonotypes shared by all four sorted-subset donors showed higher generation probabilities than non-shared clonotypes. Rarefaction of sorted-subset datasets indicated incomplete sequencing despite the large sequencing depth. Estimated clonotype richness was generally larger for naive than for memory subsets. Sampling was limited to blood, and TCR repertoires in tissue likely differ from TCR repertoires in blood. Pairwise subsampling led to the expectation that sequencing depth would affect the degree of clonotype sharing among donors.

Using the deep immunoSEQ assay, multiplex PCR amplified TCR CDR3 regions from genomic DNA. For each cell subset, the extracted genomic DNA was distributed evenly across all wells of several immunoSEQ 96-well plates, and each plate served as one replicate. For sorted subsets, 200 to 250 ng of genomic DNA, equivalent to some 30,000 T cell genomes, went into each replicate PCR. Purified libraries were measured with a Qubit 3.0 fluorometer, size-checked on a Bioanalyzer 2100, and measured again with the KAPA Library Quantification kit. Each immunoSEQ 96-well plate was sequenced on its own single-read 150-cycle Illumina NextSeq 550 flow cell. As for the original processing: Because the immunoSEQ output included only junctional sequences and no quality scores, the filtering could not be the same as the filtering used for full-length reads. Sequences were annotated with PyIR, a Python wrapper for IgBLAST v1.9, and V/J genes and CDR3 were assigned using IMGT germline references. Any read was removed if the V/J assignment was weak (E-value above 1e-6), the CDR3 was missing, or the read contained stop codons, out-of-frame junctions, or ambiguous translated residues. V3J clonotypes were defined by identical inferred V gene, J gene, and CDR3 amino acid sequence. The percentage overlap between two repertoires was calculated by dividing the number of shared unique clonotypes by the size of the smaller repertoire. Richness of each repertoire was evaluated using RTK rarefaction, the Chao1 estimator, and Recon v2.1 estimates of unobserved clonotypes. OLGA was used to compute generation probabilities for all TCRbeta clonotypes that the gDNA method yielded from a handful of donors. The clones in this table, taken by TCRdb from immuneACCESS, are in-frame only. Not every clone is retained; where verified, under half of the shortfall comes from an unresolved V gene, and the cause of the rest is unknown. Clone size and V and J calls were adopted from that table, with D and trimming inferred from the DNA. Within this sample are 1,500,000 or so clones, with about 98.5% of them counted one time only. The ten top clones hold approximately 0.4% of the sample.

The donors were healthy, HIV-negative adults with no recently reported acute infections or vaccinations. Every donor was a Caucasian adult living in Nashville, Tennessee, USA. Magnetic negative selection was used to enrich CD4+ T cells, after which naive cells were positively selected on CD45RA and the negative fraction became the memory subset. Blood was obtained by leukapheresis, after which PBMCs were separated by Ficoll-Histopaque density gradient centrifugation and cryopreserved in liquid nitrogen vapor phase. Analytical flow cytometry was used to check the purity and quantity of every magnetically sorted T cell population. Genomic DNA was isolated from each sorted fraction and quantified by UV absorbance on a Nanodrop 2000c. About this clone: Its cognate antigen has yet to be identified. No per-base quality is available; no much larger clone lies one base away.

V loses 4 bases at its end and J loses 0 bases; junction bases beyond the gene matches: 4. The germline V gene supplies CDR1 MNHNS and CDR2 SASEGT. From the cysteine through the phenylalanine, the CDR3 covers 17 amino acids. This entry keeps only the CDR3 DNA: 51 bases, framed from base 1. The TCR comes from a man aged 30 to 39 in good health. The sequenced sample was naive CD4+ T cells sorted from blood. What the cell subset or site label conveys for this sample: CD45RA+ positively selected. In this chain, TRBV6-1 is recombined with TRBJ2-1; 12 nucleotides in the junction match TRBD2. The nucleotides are TGTGCCAGCAGTGTCACTAGCGGGGGGAGCTCCTACAATGAGCAGTTCTTC. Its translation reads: CASSVTSGGSSYNEQFF.